Listed here are 9 T cell receptor beta chains from one sample, sequenced in a study of T cells in Graves' hyperthyroidism and ophthalmopathy. RNA transcripts gave rise to amplified TCR beta CDR3 regions. HTBI primers drove first-round RT-PCR of the TCR CDR3. TCRdb independently ran MiXCR on the multiplex PCR reads; one entry per CDR3 protein. This table has 140,000 or so distinct CDR3 sequences, 22% appearing once. Sequencing input: blood. All receptors derive from a woman in her forties or fifties with Graves' hyperthyroidism that later progressed to Graves' ophthalmopathy.

This clonotype was picked up a small number of times. The chain employs TRBV27 and TRBJ2-1, with D tentatively TRBD2 (6 bases). Germline CDR1 MNHEY, CDR2 SMNVEV (reference sequence). The V end was cut by 3 bases, the J end by 7 bases, with 13 bases between. This CDR3 contains 14 residues. The CDR3 is CASSFIGRANEQFF. The CDR3 DNA follows: TGTGCCAGCAGTTTTATCGGGAGAGCGAATGAGCAGTTCTTC.

The chain uses TRBV18 and TRBJ2-1; 9 bases fit TRBD1. Germline V gene data show CDR1 as KGHSH and CDR2 as LQKENI. The CDR3 is 16 amino acids. The ends lost 3 bases at V and 6 bases at J; junction bases unmatched: 9. The chain's CDR3 is CASSPGGQGWSNEQFF. The DNA of the CDR3 is TGTGCCAGCTCACCGGGGGGACAGGGATGGTCCAATGAGCAGTTCTTC.

The chain links TRBV3-1 to TRBJ2-7; maybe TRBD2 (6 bases). In germline, CDR1 is LGHDT, CDR2 YNNKEL (reference sequence). Deletions cut 4 bases from V and 7 bases from J, with 17 bases between. CDR3 size: 14 residues. The CDR3 DNA sequence: TGTGCCAGCAGCCCGGCCGGGGGTTCGGGGGAGCAGTACTTC. Amino acid sequence: CASSPAGGSGEQYF.

Comments on this clonotype: Being one base from a much bigger clone, this may be a read error. This chain links TRBV20-1 with TRBJ2-1, with a weak D call TRBD2 (5 bases). The germline CDR1 and CDR2 sequences are DFQATT and SNEGSKA (reference sequence). Trimming left V 8 bases short and J 8 bases short, with 19 bases between. The CDR3 is 13 residues long. This CDR3 is CSTAGMIGDEQFF. The CDR3 DNA reads TGCAGTACTGCGGGCATGATCGGGGATGAGCAGTTCTTC.

The rearrangement joins TRBV28 to TRBJ2-4; D possibly corresponds to TRBD2 (6 bases). The CDR3 runs 15 residues. The germline V gene has CDR1 MDHEN and CDR2 SYDVKM. Deletions cut 6 bases from V and 14 bases from J, with 26 bases between. The CDR3 DNA sequence: TGTGCCAGCAGCCTTGAAGGCGGACGGAGGGGTTTAAAGTACTTC. Its protein product is CASSLEGGRRGLKYF.

This clonotype was seen more than once but under ten times. The chain has TRBV10-1 and TRBJ1-2; 7 bases are shared with TRBD1. Trimming removed 5 bases from V and 4 bases from J; junction bases left unmatched: 4. Germline lookup yields CDR1 WNHNN and CDR2 SYGVQD (reference sequence). The CDR3 runs 13 residues. DNA of the CDR3: TGCGCCAGCAGTAAGGACAGGCTCTATGGCTACACCTTC. Amino acids: CASSKDRLYGYTF.

The rearrangement links TRBV9 to TRBJ2-3; 8 nucleotides agree with TRBD2. The trim removed 0 bases at V and 3 bases at J, leaving 6 bases unmatched. The CDR3 consists of 16 residues. Germline values: CDR1 SGDLS, CDR2 YYNGEE. In DNA form, the CDR3 reads TGTGCCAGCAGCGTAGGCATAGCGGGGTCAACAGATACGCAGTATTTT. Its translation is CASSVGIAGSTDTQYF.

Ten or more counts support this clonotype. The chain employs TRBV6-6 and TRBJ2-7; D gene ambiguous. Deletions cut 0 bases from V and 2 bases from J, with 5 bases between. Germline assignment: CDR1 MNHNY and CDR2 SVGAGI (reference sequence). CDR3 length: 13 residues. CDR3 loop: CASSYSEAYEQYF. Written as DNA, the CDR3 is TGTGCCAGCAGTTACTCTGAAGCCTACGAGCAGTACTTC.

There are a few counts of this clonotype. The chain joins TRBV6-1 to TRBJ2-1; 11 bases line up with TRBD2. Germline V gene lookup returns CDR1 MNHNS and CDR2 SASEGT. Trimming at V came to 5 bases and at J to 9 bases, leaving 12 bases not matched to a gene. There are 16 residues in the CDR3. The CDR3 nucleotides are TGTGCCAGCAGTACCCACGTAGCGGGAGGGCCGGGTGAGCAGTTCTTC. The encoded protein is CASSTHVAGGPGEQFF.